This record looks at one TCR beta chain sequence and its context. Its antigen is unidentified. The V gene's germline CDR1 is ENHRY and CDR2 SYGVKD. CDR3 length: 16 residues. Trimming took off 7 bases at V and 1 base at J, with 14 bases between the two ends. This sample stems from a study of T cell repertoires in cytomegalovirus infection. Study-level background: The authors used CMV epitopes that were HLA-C-restricted (recently identified) and HLA-B-restricted (well studied). CMV infection together with matching HLA type was indicated by public TCR beta signatures. General study findings and limits: Identification of carriers of CMV plus the relevant HLA was achieved through cumulative public TCR beta family frequency.

MiXCR, applied by TCRdb to the reads, yields one record per CDR3 protein. The sample has roughly 500,000 distinct CDR3 sequences, roughly a third seen once. Here the sequenced sample was cultured PBMCs, taken from culture after CMV antigen stimulation. This clonotype was obtained from a human donor in good health (CMV status not recorded). Some clones in this sample may be carry-over from other donors' samples. The gene calls are TRBV10-3 and TRBJ2-6; D unclear. The CDR3 DNA is TGTGCCATCACTGATCATAAGGGTTCTGGGGCCAACGTCCTGACTTTC. Its protein is CAITDHKGSGANVLTF.